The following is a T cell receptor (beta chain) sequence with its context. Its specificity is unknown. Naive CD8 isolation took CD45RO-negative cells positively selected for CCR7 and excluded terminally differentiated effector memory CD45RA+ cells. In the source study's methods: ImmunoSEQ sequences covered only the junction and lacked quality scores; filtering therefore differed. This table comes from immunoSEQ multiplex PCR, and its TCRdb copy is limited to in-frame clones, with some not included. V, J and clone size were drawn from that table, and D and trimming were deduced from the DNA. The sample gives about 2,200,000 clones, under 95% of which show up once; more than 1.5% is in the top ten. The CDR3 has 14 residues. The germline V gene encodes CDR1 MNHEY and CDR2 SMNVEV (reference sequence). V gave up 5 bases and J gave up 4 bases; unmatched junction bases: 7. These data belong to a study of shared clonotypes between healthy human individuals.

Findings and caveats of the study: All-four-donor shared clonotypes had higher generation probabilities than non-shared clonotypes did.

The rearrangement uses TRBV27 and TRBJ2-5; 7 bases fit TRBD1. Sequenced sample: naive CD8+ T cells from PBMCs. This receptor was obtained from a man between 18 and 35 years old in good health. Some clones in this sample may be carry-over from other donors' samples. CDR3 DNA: TGTGCCAGCAGTCTAAAGACAGGGAGAGAGACCCAGTACTTC. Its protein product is CASSLKTGRETQYF.